This passage covers 23 T cell receptor beta chains from one sample sequenced in a study of T cells expressing NK-cell markers. One entry per CDR3 protein, without DNA, is what TCRdb gives after re-calling the 5' RACE reads. Its table lists approximately 380,000 distinct CDR3 sequences. Sequencing was performed on blood T cells: a sorted CD56 or NKG2C T cell subset, CD4+ or CD8+ T cells, or bulk PBMC T cells (not recorded which). The receptors were gathered from a man aged 18-69 years in good health.

The J gene is TRBJ2-2, the V gene TRBV5-1; TCRdb calls TRBD1, which cannot be checked without DNA. The CDR3 has 17 residues. Germline CDR1 reads SGHRS; CDR2 reads YFSETQ. Here the CDR3 reads CASSLERAGANTGELFF.

The chain links TRBV6-5 to TRBJ2-7; TCRdb designates TRBD2, a call that cannot be tested without DNA. Per the germline V gene, CDR1 is MNHEY and CDR2 is SVGAGI. CDR3 length: 15 amino acids. The CDR3 sequence: CASSFLAGGRYEQYF.

The V and J genes are TRBV10-3 and TRBJ1-2; TCRdb calls TRBD1, which cannot be checked without DNA. The CDR3 consists of 13 residues. Germline assignment: CDR1 ENHRY and CDR2 SYGVKD. The CDR3 sequence is CANSGNSNYGYTF.

The V call is TRBV15, the J call TRBJ1-1. Per the germline V gene, CDR1 is LNHNV and CDR2 is YYDKDF (reference sequence). CDR3 length: 18 amino acids. CDR3: CATSRDYPYRGLNTEAFF.

The genes are TRBV29-1 and TRBJ1-2; TCRdb designates TRBD1, a call that cannot be tested without DNA. The CDR3 covers 13 residues. Germline V gene lookup returns CDR1 SQVTM and CDR2 ANQGSEA. This chain's CDR3 is CSVPGQASYGYTF.

V usage is TRBV2 and J usage is TRBJ2-7. Germline CDR1 SNHLY, CDR2 FYNNEI. This CDR3 region has 12 residues. The CDR3 loop reads CASSEGLGLKYF. The full variable domain, completed using reference TRBV2 and TRBJ2-7, is EPEVTQTPSHQVTQMGQEVILRCVPISNHLYFYWYRQILGQKVEFLVSFYNNEISEKSEIFDDQFSVERPDGSNFTLKIRSTKLEDSAMYFCASSEGLGLKYFGPGTRLTVT.

This rearrangement joins TRBV7-8 to TRBJ1-6; TCRdb's D call of TRBD1 is untestable without DNA. CDR1 is SGHVS and CDR2 is FQNEAQ in the germline V gene. There are 14 residues in the CDR3. This CDR3 reads CASSPDRGNSPLHF.

The CDR3: CASSYFGGVTGELFF. This chain uses TRBV6-2 or TRBV6-3 with TRBJ2-2. CDR1 and CDR2 from the germline V gene are MNHEY and SVGEGT. The CDR3 has 15 residues.

This rearrangement joins TRBV5-6 to TRBJ2-4; absent DNA, TCRdb's TRBD1 call cannot be checked. The CDR3 consists of 14 residues. Germline CDR1 SGHDT, CDR2 YYEEEE. Here the CDR3 reads CASRRTGSDNIQYF.

This chain connects TRBV11-3 to TRBJ2-3; TCRdb indicates TRBD1, and absent DNA this call remains unverified. The germline V gene encodes CDR1 SGHNT and CDR2 YENEEA. The CDR3 has 14 amino acids. CDR3 residues: CASSGRQGYDTQYF.

The V and J genes are TRBV13 and TRBJ2-2. CDR1 is PRHDT, CDR2 FYEKMQ, per germline (reference sequence). This CDR3 contains 12 residues. This CDR3 reads CASSLVNGELFF. Drawing the rest from reference TRBV13 and TRBJ2-2, the complete variable domain is AAGVIQSPRHLIKEKRETATLKCYPIPRHDTVYWYQQGPGQDPQFLISFYEKMQSDKGSIPDRFSAQQFSDYHSELNMSSLELGDSALYFCASSLVNGELFFGEGSRLTVL.

The genes are TRBV5-1 and TRBJ2-7; TCRdb's D call, TRBD1, is unchecked because there is no DNA. The germline V gene has CDR1 SGHRS and CDR2 YFSETQ. CDR3 length: 16 residues. The CDR3 protein is CASSLGTGTGTYEQYF.

The chain carries TRBV2 and TRBJ2-1; TCRdb names TRBD2, which stays unverified in the absence of DNA. The CDR3 runs 15 residues. Germline V lookup: CDR1 SNHLY, CDR2 FYNNEI. Here the CDR3 reads CASSDPGGTWNEQFF.

The rearrangement uses TRBV6-2 or TRBV6-3 and TRBJ2-7. Germline CDR1 and CDR2: MNHEY and SVGEGT. There are 15 residues in the CDR3. The CDR3 region is CASSYSMDGPYEQYF.

The rearrangement links TRBV7-7 to TRBJ2-5; the D call from TCRdb, TRBD2, cannot be confirmed without DNA. The CDR3 extends over 14 amino acids. Germline CDR1 is SSHAT and CDR2 is FNYEAQ (reference sequence). CDR3 residues: CASSLHGPTETQYF.

The genes are TRBV2 and TRBJ1-4; TCRdb designates TRBD1, a call that cannot be tested without DNA. Germline V lookup: CDR1 SNHLY, CDR2 FYNNEI. The CDR3 has 14 amino acids. The CDR3 protein is CASSGDSHNEKLFF.

This chain joins TRBV2 and TRBJ2-1; TCRdb indicates TRBD1, and absent DNA this call remains unverified. CDR3 length: 11 residues. Germline lookup yields CDR1 SNHLY and CDR2 FYNNEI. The CDR3 protein is CASTNAPRQFF.

CDR3 residues: CASKSGFSSYEQYF. The J gene is TRBJ2-7, the V gene TRBV6-1. CDR1 is MNHNS, CDR2 SASEGT, per germline. There are 14 residues in the CDR3.

The rearrangement links TRBV7-3 to TRBJ2-7; TCRdb lists TRBD1, though no DNA is available to test this call. This CDR3 region has 16 residues. CDR1 is SGHTA, CDR2 FQGTGA, per germline. The CDR3 sequence: CASSLRGDRAIHEQYF.

The chain is built from TRBV28 and TRBJ2-3; TCRdb lists TRBD1, though no DNA is available to test this call. The CDR3 length is 15 residues. Germline values: CDR1 MDHEN, CDR2 SYDVKM. CDR3 amino acids: CASLPWTAGSDTQYF.

The V and J genes are TRBV20-1 and TRBJ2-7; TCRdb gives TRBD1 as the D gene, but with no DNA this cannot be confirmed. Germline V gene sequence: CDR1 DFQATT, CDR2 SNEGSKA (reference sequence). This CDR3 contains 13 residues. The CDR3 protein is CSGSTGLSYEQYF.

This chain uses TRBV20-1 with TRBJ1-6; TCRdb's D call of TRBD1 is untestable without DNA. Germline CDR1 is DFQATT and CDR2 is SNEGSKA (reference sequence). The CDR3 totals 14 residues. The CDR3 reads CSATGQGGNSPLHF.

The chain combines TRBV12-3 or TRBV12-4 with TRBJ1-3; TCRdb's assignment of TRBD1 cannot be checked, as there is no DNA. The CDR3 covers 16 residues. This CDR3 reads CASSIQGAISGNTIYF.